These 9 T cell receptor beta chains were sequenced from one sample in a study of post-analysis software for immune sequencing data. General study results and limits: Five or six TRBV segments were significantly more frequent in patients than in controls. TRBV5-6, TRBV5-1 and TRBV20-1 were among these segments.

Each TCR beta cDNA library carried unique molecular identifiers. TCRdb used MiXCR to reprocess the PCR reads, holding one entry per CDR3 protein. The sample yields 350,000 to 500,000 distinct CDR3 sequences, over 30% seen once. The antigens of these receptors remain unknown. Sequencing was performed on blood. These receptors were obtained from a girl aged 2 to 10 with multiple sclerosis.

The sample holds a few counts of this clonotype. The gene calls are TRBV7-2 and TRBJ2-3; unclear D gene. CDR3 length: 15 residues. Germline V gives CDR1 SGHTA, CDR2 FQGNSA. V was pared by 2 bases and J by 2 bases, with 11 bases between. CDR3 in DNA: TGTGCCAGCAGCTTAACGAAAATCAACACAGATACGCAGTATTTT. Residues: CASSLTKINTDTQYF.

The V gene is TRBV14, the J gene TRBJ1-1, with D unresolved. CDR1 is SGHDN, CDR2 FVKESK, per germline. V lost 3 bases and J 7 bases, leaving 6 bases between the germline ends. This CDR3 has 11 amino acids. Here the CDR3 reads CASSQTSEAFF. The CDR3 region has the DNA TGTGCCAGCAGCCAGACAAGTGAAGCTTTCTTT.

This clonotype was seen only a few times. J is TRBJ2-1 and V is TRBV20-1; the D gene is possibly TRBD1 (6 bases). The V and J ends lost 5 bases and 4 bases respectively, with 18 bases between them. The CDR3 sequence is 15 residues long. The V gene's germline CDR1 is DFQATT and CDR2 SNEGSKA (reference sequence). This chain's CDR3 is CSAEGTGIGYNEQFF. The CDR3 DNA sequence: TGCAGTGCTGAGGGTACAGGGATCGGTTACAATGAGCAGTTCTTC.

The chain is built from TRBV28 and TRBJ2-5; 9 bases line up with TRBD1. With 5 bases clipped from V and 1 base from J, the junction kept 14 bases outside the gene matches. The CDR3 covers 18 residues. Germline CDR1 and CDR2: MDHEN and SYDVKM. Here the CDR3 DNA reads TGTGCCAGCAGTGGGGGACAGGGCCTTGGCCTCCCCCAAGAGACCCAGTACTTC. Protein: CASSGGQGLGLPQETQYF.

This rearrangement joins TRBV6-2 or TRBV6-3 to TRBJ1-4; D is perhaps TRBD1 (5 bases). CDR3 length: 15 amino acids. The ends were cut back, 11 bases at V and 0 bases at J, with 16 bases in the middle. Looked up from germline, CDR1 is MNHEY and CDR2 is SVGEGT. Written as DNA, the CDR3 is TGTGCCCGGAGGGGAAACGGAGCAACTAATGAAAAACTGTTTTTT. As protein: CARRGNGATNEKLFF.

The chain combines TRBV5-5 with TRBJ2-1; D might be TRBD2 (5 bases). Germline loops: CDR1 SGHKS, CDR2 YYEKEE (reference sequence). Trimming left V 4 bases short and J 4 bases short, with 9 bases between. The CDR3 is made up of 13 amino acids. The CDR3 reads CASSQSGYNEQFF. The CDR3 nucleotides read TGTGCCAGCAGCCAGAGCGGATACAATGAGCAGTTCTTC.

For this clonotype: The junction and the germline gene differ at one end; a read error may be behind it. The chain uses TRBV7-9 and TRBJ2-7; possible D gene TRBD2, 6 bases. CDR1 and CDR2 from the germline V gene are SEHNR and FQNEAQ (reference sequence). This CDR3 has 15 residues. DNA for the CDR3: TGTGTCAGCAGCGCAGCCAAGGCGGGATCAGGCGAGCAGTACTTC. Protein sequence: CVSSAAKAGSGEQYF.

The rearrangement joins TRBV28 to TRBJ2-7; 8 positions agree with TRBD1. Germline lookup yields CDR1 MDHEN and CDR2 SYDVKM. CDR3 length: 14 amino acids. Trimming took 7 bases from V and 2 from J; bases not matched to a gene: 7. The CDR3: CASKTRDRTYEQYF. DNA of the CDR3: TGTGCCAGCAAAACCCGGGACAGGACCTACGAGCAGTACTTC.

For this clonotype: A clone one base away is much larger, so this may be a read error. No conserved phenylalanine or tryptophan is present at the end of the CDR3, so a read error is the likely explanation. The V and J genes are TRBV27 and TRBJ1-2; 7 bases line up with TRBD1. V lost 2 bases and J lost 6; bases outside the gene matches: 6. This CDR3 contains 14 residues. Germline assignment: CDR1 MNHEY and CDR2 SMNVEV (reference sequence). The CDR3 bases are TGTGCCAGCAGTTTAAGACAGGGTCTGGATGGCTACACCTCC. Translated: CASSLRQGLDGYTS.